What follows are 22 T cell receptor beta chains derived from one specimen sequenced in a study of spatial heterogeneity in lung cancer. TCRdb re-derived calls from the 5' RACE reads in MiXCR, one entry per CDR3 protein. Among tens of thousands of distinct CDR3 sequences listed, roughly 8% were seen once. Time point reported: sample taken at primary tumor resection. Sequencing was performed on PBMCs, taken at surgery. The receptors come from a male donor with early-stage non-small cell lung cancer.

V and J are TRBV4-1 and TRBJ1-4, with 7 bases lining up with TRBD1. V lost 7 bases, J lost 5 bases, and 13 bases stayed unmatched. This CDR3 spans 16 amino acids. Germline V gene sequence: CDR1 MGHRA, CDR2 YSYEKL. The CDR3 is CASISRPGTENEKLFF. The CDR3 DNA reads TGCGCCAGCATCTCCCGTCCCGGGACAGAAAATGAAAAACTGTTTTTT.

This clonotype came up a few times. The chain carries TRBV7-9 and TRBJ2-7; D call uncertain. The length of the CDR3 is 13 residues. Looked up from germline, CDR1 is SEHNR and CDR2 is FQNEAQ (reference sequence). Trimming removed 3 bases at V and 3 bases at J, with 9 bases between. CDR3 sequence (DNA): TGTGCCAGCAGCTTCGGGCCGATCTACGAGCAGTACTTC. Protein sequence: CASSFGPIYEQYF.

This clonotype was seen repeatedly, ten times or more. The V and J genes are TRBV4-1 and TRBJ2-7; TRBD1 aligns across 7 bases. Germline V CDR1 and CDR2: MGHRA, YSYEKL. The V gene end was trimmed by 0 bases and the J gene end by 3 bases; junction bases not matched to a gene: 17. This CDR3 is 19 amino acids long. The CDR3 sequence: CASSQDMKGTGAFYYEQYF. The DNA for the CDR3 is TGCGCCAGCAGCCAAGATATGAAGGGCACAGGGGCATTTTACTACGAGCAGTACTTC.

This clonotype has at least ten counts. The rearrangement uses TRBV6-6 and TRBJ2-7; 9 nucleotides line up with TRBD2. Germline loops: CDR1 MNHNY, CDR2 SVGAGI (reference sequence). V gave up 3 bases and J gave up 5 bases; unmatched junction bases: 17. CDR3 length: 18 residues. For the CDR3, the DNA is TGTGCCAGCAGTTATTTCGGGGGGCTGGCGGGAGGGGCAAACGAGCAGTACTTC. The encoded protein is CASSYFGGLAGGANEQYF.

This clonotype was counted many times. The CDR3 DNA is TGTGCCAGCAGCTTCAGGACAGTCACGAACACTGAAGCTTTCTTT. Residues: CASSFRTVTNTEAFF. This chain connects TRBV5-5 to TRBJ1-1, with a weak D call TRBD1 (6 bases). Germline V gives CDR1 SGHKS, CDR2 YYEKEE (reference sequence). CDR3 length: 15 residues. V was cut by 2 bases and J by 1 base, with 12 bases left in between.

This clonotype came up many times. The chain carries TRBV10-3 and TRBJ2-2; TRBD1 is a possible D gene (5 bases). This CDR3 contains 13 residues. V was cut by 11 bases and J by 7 bases, with 17 bases left in between. CDR1 and CDR2 from the germline V gene are ENHRY and SYGVKD. This CDR3 reads CAAAKQVNGELFF. CDR3 bases: TGTGCCGCCGCCAAACAGGTTAACGGGGAGCTGTTTTTT.

There are a few counts of this clonotype. The V gene is TRBV27, the J gene TRBJ2-3, with 7 positions matching TRBD2. The germline V gene has CDR1 MNHEY and CDR2 SMNVEV (reference sequence). The V gene end was trimmed by 6 bases and the J gene end by 3 bases; junction bases not matched to a gene: 6. This CDR3 has 14 amino acids. The CDR3 bases are TGTGCCAGCAGCCTAGCGGATGTAACAGATACGCAGTATTTT. Residues: CASSLADVTDTQYF.

This clonotype has ten or more counts. J is TRBJ2-7 and V is TRBV2, with 9 positions matching TRBD1. Germline CDR1 SNHLY, CDR2 FYNNEI. The trim removed 9 bases at V and 6 bases at J, leaving 9 bases unmatched. This CDR3 is built from 13 residues. The CDR3 loop is CASGGTGPTEQYF. CDR3 nucleotides: TGTGCCAGTGGGGGGACAGGGCCCACCGAGCAGTACTTC.

In its sample, this clonotype was seen a few times. This chain uses TRBV7-6 with TRBJ1-3; no clear D. This CDR3 has 14 amino acids. Germline CDR1 is SGHVS and CDR2 is FNYEAQ. Trimming removed 3 bases from V and 5 bases from J, with 11 bases in between. CDR3 loop: CASSFGEARNTIYF. The CDR3 nucleotides read TGTGCCAGCAGCTTCGGAGAAGCTCGAAACACCATATATTTT.

Points on this clonotype: This may come from a read error, since a much larger clone is one base off. The chain links TRBV12-3 or TRBV12-4 to TRBJ1-2; possibly TRBD1 for D (5 bases). There are 12 residues in the CDR3. V was trimmed by 2 bases and J by 6 bases, leaving 7 bases between them. CDR3 bases: TGTGCCAGCAGTTTACAGACAGATGGCTACACCTTC. Translating gives CASSLQTDGYTF.

The chain links TRBV14 to TRBJ2-7; no clear D. Germline CDR1 and CDR2: SGHDN and FVKESK. V was cut by 2 bases and J by 0 bases, with 20 bases left in between. The CDR3 covers 18 residues. The CDR3 DNA is TGTGCCAGCAGCCAAAAGGCTAGTAGGACCACGAGCTCCTACGAGCAGTACTTC. It encodes CASSQKASRTTSSYEQYF. The full variable domain, rest sourced from reference TRBV14 and TRBJ2-7, is EAGVTQFPSHSVIEKGQTVTLRCDPISGHDNLYWYRRVMGKEIKFLLHFVKESKQDESGMPNNRFLAERTGGTYSTLKVQPAELEDSGVYFCASSQKASRTTSSYEQYFGPGTRLTVT.

This clonotype has just a few counts. This chain links TRBV5-4 with TRBJ1-2; a possible D gene is TRBD1 (6 bases). The CDR3 is made up of 13 amino acids. V gave up 4 bases and J gave up 2 bases, with 9 bases separating them. Germline CDR1 is SGHNT and CDR2 is YYREEE (reference sequence). DNA of the CDR3: TGTGCCAGCAGCCCACAGGGAAACTATGGCTACACCTTC. This encodes CASSPQGNYGYTF.

This clonotype appeared many times. This chain uses TRBV6-5 with TRBJ2-2, with D tentatively TRBD1 or TRBD2 (5 bases each). Germline assignment: CDR1 MNHEY and CDR2 SVGAGI. Trimming left V 0 bases short and J 2 bases short, with 13 bases between. The CDR3 covers 17 residues. This CDR3 is CASSYSRDALNTGELFF. CDR3 DNA sequence: TGTGCCAGCAGTTACTCCCGGGACGCATTAAACACCGGGGAGCTGTTTTTT.

The rearrangement uses TRBV5-1 and TRBJ2-1, with D hard to call. V dropped 0 bases and J dropped 0 bases, with 4 bases sitting between them. The CDR3 length is 14 residues. In germline, CDR1 is SGHRS, CDR2 YFSETQ. CDR3 amino acids: CASSLGSSYNEQFF. Written as DNA, the CDR3 is TGCGCCAGCAGCTTGGGGAGCTCCTACAATGAGCAGTTCTTC.

This clonotype has ten or more counts. This chain connects TRBV28 to TRBJ1-1; a possible D gene is TRBD1 (6 bases). Germline V lookup: CDR1 MDHEN, CDR2 SYDVKM. The CDR3 is made up of 15 amino acids. The ends were cut back, 5 bases at V and 8 bases at J, with 21 bases in the middle. DNA of the CDR3: TGTGCCAGCAGTGACCCAATTCGTGGGGGCCGAGAAGCTTTCTTT. Translating it yields CASSDPIRGGREAFF.

In DNA form, the CDR3 reads TGTGCCAGCAGTCCTAGGGGGACCCAGTACTTC. Residues: CASSPRGTQYF. The chain is built from TRBV12-3 or TRBV12-4 and TRBJ2-5; maybe TRBD1 (5 bases). The CDR3 totals 11 residues. The V end was cut by 5 bases, the J end by 7 bases, with 8 bases between.

This rearrangement joins TRBV6-1 to TRBJ2-7; 10 nucleotides line up with TRBD1. This CDR3 is 15 amino acids long. Germline V gene lookup returns CDR1 MNHNS and CDR2 SASEGT. Trimming took 7 bases from V and 5 from J; bases not matched to a gene: 11. CDR3 loop: CASTITGTGVNEQYF. The CDR3 DNA is TGTGCCAGCACCATCACCGGGACAGGGGTAAACGAGCAGTACTTC.

The table lists this clonotype with a few counts. The chain employs TRBV20-1 and TRBJ1-5, with unresolved D. Between the trimmed V and J ends, which lost 4 bases and 0 bases, there was a span of 7 bases. The germline CDR1 and CDR2 sequences are DFQATT and SNEGSKA (reference sequence). This CDR3 is 13 amino acids long. CDR3 in amino acids: CSAMVGSNQPQHF. In DNA, the CDR3 is TGCAGTGCTATGGTTGGTAGCAATCAGCCCCAGCATTTT.

This clonotype was observed a few times. This chain connects TRBV3-1 to TRBJ2-3; unclear D gene. V was cut by 6 bases and J by 6 bases, with 13 bases left in between. The V gene's germline CDR1 is LGHDT and CDR2 YNNKEL (reference sequence). CDR3 length: 13 amino acids. The CDR3 sequence: CASRGKAPDTQYF. The CDR3, as DNA: TGTGCCAGCAGGGGAAAGGCCCCGGATACGCAGTATTTT.

This clonotype occurred a few times. The rearrangement uses TRBV6-5 and TRBJ2-7; TRBD1 matches at 9 bases. V shed 5 bases, J shed 4 bases, and the junction held 3 bases outside the gene matches. Germline V gene sequence: CDR1 MNHEY, CDR2 SVGAGI. The CDR3 totals 13 residues. The CDR3 protein is CASSGTGSYEQYF. The CDR3 DNA is TGTGCCAGCAGTGGGACAGGGTCATACGAGCAGTACTTC.

Many counts were recorded for this clonotype. The chain combines TRBV29-1 with TRBJ2-3, with 14 bases lining up with TRBD2. CDR3 length: 14 residues. Germline CDR1 SQVTM, CDR2 ANQGSEA. V lost 2 bases to trimming and J lost 8 bases; unmatched junction nucleotides: 3. The CDR3 region has the DNA TGCAGCGTTGAACCGGGGACTAGCGGGGGTACGCAGTATTTT. As protein: CSVEPGTSGGTQYF.

The chain links TRBV5-1 to TRBJ1-3; 8 positions match TRBD1. The CDR3 totals 17 residues. Germline V gives CDR1 SGHRS, CDR2 YFSETQ. The trim removed 4 bases at V and 0 bases at J, leaving 9 bases unmatched. Written as DNA, the CDR3 is TGCGCCAGCAGCCGGGGACAGGCCAAACTCTCTGGAAACACCATATATTTT. It translates to CASSRGQAKLSGNTIYF.